One TCR beta chain is described in this entry. The source of the sample is a study of blood T cell repertoires in COVID-19. TCRdb keeps only in-frame clones here, not all; method: immunoSEQ multiplex PCR. The table has 55,000 to 75,000 clones, roughly 83% seen once. With 4 bases clipped from V and 4 bases from J, the junction kept 10 bases outside the gene matches. The CDR3 loop spans 15 amino acids. Germline CDR1 is LGHDT and CDR2 is YNNKEL (reference sequence). V gene TRBV3-1 (or the pseudogene TRBV3-2) combines with J gene TRBJ2-7; TRBD2 aligns across 7 bases. The sequence was obtained from a man between 65 and 85 years old with acute or convalescent COVID-19. Source material: peripheral blood. The CDR3 is CASSPGGSRRYEQYF. In DNA form, the CDR3 reads TGTGCCAGCAGCCCCGGGGGGAGTCGACGGTACGAGCAGTACTTC.